What follows are 2 T cell receptor beta chains derived from one specimen sequenced in a study of blood T cell repertoires in COVID-19. Only in-frame clones appear in the TCRdb table, and some are missing; sequencing was by immunoSEQ multiplex PCR. This table has 290,000 or so clones, 80% to 95% appearing once. Sequences were obtained from peripheral blood. The receptors originated from a woman under 40 with COVID-19, enrolled during active disease.

The chain carries TRBV11-2 and TRBJ2-1, with 12 bases fitting TRBD1. Germline lookup yields CDR1 SGHAT and CDR2 FQNNGV. The CDR3 covers 15 residues. Losses at the gene ends were 6 bases for V and 10 bases for J; bases not matched to a gene: 10. The CDR3 region is CASSQIGTGGGEQFF. The CDR3 DNA follows: TGTGCCAGCAGTCAAATAGGGACAGGGGGCGGCGAGCAGTTCTTC.

The chain uses TRBV19 and TRBJ1-1, with TRBD1 matching over 9 bases. J was trimmed by 10 bases and V by 4 bases; bases with no gene match: 10. Germline lookup yields CDR1 LNHDA and CDR2 SQIVND (reference sequence). This CDR3 comprises 14 residues. The CDR3 sequence: CASSTTGGTGLAFF. In DNA form, the CDR3 reads TGTGCCAGTAGTACCACCGGGGGGACAGGGCTAGCTTTCTTT.